Listed here is a single T cell receptor (beta chain). The germline V gene has CDR1 SGHAT and CDR2 FQNNGV. V was trimmed by 5 bases and J by 3 bases, leaving 17 bases between them. The CDR3 extends over 15 amino acids. When the RNA was reverse transcribed, random hexamers were used with an input of roughly 0.45 to 1 ug. An immunoSEQ multiplex PCR amplified TCR beta CDR3 over 54 Vbeta and 13 Jbeta. Each CDR3 protein is one row after TCRdb ran MiXCR on the immunoSEQ multiplex PCR reads. The data hold 400,000 to 550,000 distinct CDR3 sequences, with 85% to 90% observed a single time. The source of the sample is a study of CD8 T cells in Susac syndrome. Peripheral blood CD8+ and CD4+ T cells were profiled by TCR beta sequencing. The study used treatment-naive patients who had stable or active relapsing-remitting disease as multiple sclerosis controls.

This clonotype originated in a human donor with multiple sclerosis. The sample was CD8+ T cells from PBMCs. This chain links TRBV11-2 with TRBJ2-7; D may correspond to TRBD1 or TRBD2 (6 bases each). The CDR3 loop reads CASSPRTGGDYEQYF. For the CDR3, the DNA is TGTGCCAGCAGCCCTCGTACCGGGGGCGACTACGAGCAGTACTTC.